This T cell receptor (beta chain) was captured by sequencing in a study of blood T cells in healthy people across ages (dated by TCRdb to 2014 to 2015). Broadly, across the study: In model experiments, template switching captured about one uniquely barcoded TCR beta cDNA molecule for every two T cells. Two additional independent replicas of 1 million unique cDNA reads from the same blood draw were analyzed for two donors (one aged 18 to 29 and one aged 80 or older). Donors were grouped into four age groups: young (average approximately 15 years), middle-aged (less than 40), aged (around 62) and long-lived (approximately 75). To track age-related changes in TCR beta repertoire diversity, the study relied on deep sequencing normalized with unique cDNA molecular identifiers. What the work shows at the level of the full study, not this receptor alone: The long-lived group showed more naive CD4+ T cells, fewer expanded clones and increased TCR diversity than the aged group, suggesting age selection. Because the CMV infection status of the donors was unknown, age-related changes in expanded clonotypes may potentially have been confounded. As age increased, observed TCR beta diversity per million T cells dropped in a roughly linear way, and a significant reduction was already evident by age 40. Observed TCR beta diversity correlated strongly with the percentage of naive T cells measured by flow cytometry. Because profiling used bulk unsorted PBMCs, naive and antigen-experienced compartments could not be compared conclusively. Estimates of total diversity based on one million sequenced T cells were considered lower bounds and underestimates.

This clonotype was detected only a few times. The target of this receptor is not known. There are no base qualities to consult, and no much larger clone falls within one base. The library relied on 5' RACE. The reads were generated on an Illumina HiSeq 2500. The second PCR ran for roughly 7 to 11 cycles and used a J-beta primer mix along with a sample-barcoded 5' primer. A template-switch 5' adaptor carrying 12 random nucleotides introduced a unique molecular identifier onto each TCR beta cDNA molecule. Each sample yielded at least 3 million CDR3-containing paired-end reads. The Mint cDNA synthesis kit, primed by a TRBC-specific oligonucleotide, was used to synthesize first-strand cDNA from all RNA. After uracil-DNA glycosylase treatment, a first 18-cycle PCR used universal primers M1SS and BC2_uni_R on all cDNA. In the authors' own workflow: For normalization, 1 million high-quality reads were randomly selected from each sample, with every read carrying a distinct molecular identifier. Reads with shared molecular identifiers were discarded instead of being binned into consensus sequences. MiTCR, run with a Q25 quality threshold and the strictest error-elimination algorithm, handled CDR3 identification, clonotype clustering and error correction. A nonparametric unseen species model with Euler transformation was used to estimate lower-bound total TCR beta diversity. The public reads were reanalyzed by TCRdb: fastp trimming at Q25, MiXCR alignment, in-frame beta chains only. Here each entry gathers all rows of one CDR3 protein and keeps the most common genes and DNA. TCRdb's processing, not the authors' own work, is the source of the V and J calls. This sample is represented by approximately 760,000 distinct CDR3 sequences; approximately 25% of them were singletons. Together, the top ten hold roughly 9% of the sample.

The donors were some 36 Caucasian individuals from Russia, aged roughly 6 to 100 years, who were systemically healthy. Roughly 10 milliliters of peripheral blood were collected from each donor into EDTA-treated Vacutainer tubes. Ficoll-Paque density-gradient centrifugation was used to isolate PBMCs, with at least 6 million per sample. Trizol reagent was used to extract total RNA from the PBMCs, yielding at least 5.5 micrograms per sample. Naive CD45RAhigh/CD27high T cell percentages were measured by flow cytometry on a PBMC aliquot from every donor. Separately, the same data were catalogued under a study of T cells of mothers and their children. The second investigation adds: The donors were nine systemically healthy Caucasian individuals, made up of three mothers and their six children. cDNA synthesis used all of the extracted RNA, with about 1.5 ug of RNA in each 15 ul reaction. In the second PCR, the M1S primer added sample barcodes and 2-4 random nucleotides. Over 9.5 million TCR beta CDR3 reads came from each mother, compared with about 3.2 million reads from each child. Thymic selection shapes the output of TCR recombination in a similar way in related and unrelated pairs, and inherited differences have a minor effect. Normalized repertoire overlap was always found to be slightly, but never significantly, higher in related mother-child pairs than in unrelated mother-child pairs. No persistent microchimeric T cell clones were found, with a detection sensitivity of roughly 99 clones per million clonotypes. The study used deep NGS to compare TCR beta repertoires of mothers and children, seeking features distinguishing related mother-child pairs from unrelated individuals. The mean age was about 40 +/- 4 years for the mothers and about 10 +/- 4 years for the children. Libraries were sequenced on Illumina HiSeq 2000 with 100+100 nt paired-end reads after adapter ligation with NEBNext reagents. To prevent cross-contamination, the mother and child libraries were prepared a month apart and were sequenced in separate runs. For each donor, between roughly 500,000 and 2,200,000 distinct TCR beta clonotypes were identified. Naive TCR beta clonotypes were estimated from low-frequency clonotypes matched to each donor's FACS-determined naive share, without sorting.

Input material: blood. The receptor was isolated from a boy aged 5-17 years in good health.

The nucleotides are TGCGCCAGCAGCCAAGAGCGGGGTTTAGGCACTGAAGCTTTCTTT. Translated, this is CASSQERGLGTEAFF. The rearranged chain carries TRBV4-3 and TRBJ1-1, with the D segment identity uncertain. Trimming takes 0 bases from V and 4 bases from J, and the germline ends sit 12 bases apart. The germline V gene yields LGHNA for CDR1 and YSLEER for CDR2. Counted from cysteine to phenylalanine, this CDR3 has 15 amino acids. The read is trimmed to its CDR3 DNA, 45 bases read in frame from base 1.